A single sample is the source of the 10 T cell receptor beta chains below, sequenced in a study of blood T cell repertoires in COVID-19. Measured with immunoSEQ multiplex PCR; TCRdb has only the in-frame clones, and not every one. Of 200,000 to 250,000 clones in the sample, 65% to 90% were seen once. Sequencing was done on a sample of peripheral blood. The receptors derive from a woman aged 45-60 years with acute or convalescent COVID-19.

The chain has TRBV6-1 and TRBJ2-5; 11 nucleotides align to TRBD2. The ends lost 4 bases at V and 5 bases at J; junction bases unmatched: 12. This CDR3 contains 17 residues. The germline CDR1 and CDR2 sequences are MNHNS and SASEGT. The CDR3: CASSGRLAGPKRETQYF. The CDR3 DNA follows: TGTGCCAGCAGTGGAAGACTAGCGGGACCAAAGCGGGAGACCCAGTACTTC.

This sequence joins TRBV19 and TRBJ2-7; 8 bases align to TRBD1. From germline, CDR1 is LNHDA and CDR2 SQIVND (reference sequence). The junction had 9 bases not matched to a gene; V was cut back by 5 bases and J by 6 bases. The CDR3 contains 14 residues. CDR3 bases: TGTGCCAGTAGTGCCCGGGACAGGACTCGCGAGCAGTACTTC. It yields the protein CASSARDRTREQYF. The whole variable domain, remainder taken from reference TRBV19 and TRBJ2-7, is DGGITQSPKYLFRKEGQNVTLSCEQNLNHDAMYWYRQDPGQGLRLIYYSQIVNDFQKGDIAEGYSVSREKKESFPLTVTSAQKNPTAFYLCASSARDRTREQYFGPGTRLTVT.

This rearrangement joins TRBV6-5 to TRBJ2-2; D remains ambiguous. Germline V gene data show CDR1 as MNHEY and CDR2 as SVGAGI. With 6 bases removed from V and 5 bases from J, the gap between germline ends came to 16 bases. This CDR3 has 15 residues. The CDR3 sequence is CASRGPQTGTGELFF. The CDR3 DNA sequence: TGTGCCAGCAGGGGTCCCCAGACTGGAACCGGGGAGCTGTTTTTT.

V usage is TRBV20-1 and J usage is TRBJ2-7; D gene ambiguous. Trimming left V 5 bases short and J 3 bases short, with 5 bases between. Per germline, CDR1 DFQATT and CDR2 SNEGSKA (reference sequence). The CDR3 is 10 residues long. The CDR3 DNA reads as TGCAGTGCTCTTTTCTACGAGCAGTACTTC. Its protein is CSALFYEQYF.

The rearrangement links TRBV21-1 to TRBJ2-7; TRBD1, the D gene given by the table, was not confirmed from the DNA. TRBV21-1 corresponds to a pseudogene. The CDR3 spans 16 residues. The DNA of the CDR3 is TGTGCCAGCAGCGAACACAGGGGGATCGAGTCCTACGAGCAGTACTTC. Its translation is CASSEHRGIESYEQYF.

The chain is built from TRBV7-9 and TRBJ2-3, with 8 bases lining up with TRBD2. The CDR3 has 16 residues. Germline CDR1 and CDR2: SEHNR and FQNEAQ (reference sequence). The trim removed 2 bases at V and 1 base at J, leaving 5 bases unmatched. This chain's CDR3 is CASSLTRGERTDTQYF. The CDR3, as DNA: TGTGCCAGCAGCTTAACGCGGGGGGAACGCACAGATACGCAGTATTTT.

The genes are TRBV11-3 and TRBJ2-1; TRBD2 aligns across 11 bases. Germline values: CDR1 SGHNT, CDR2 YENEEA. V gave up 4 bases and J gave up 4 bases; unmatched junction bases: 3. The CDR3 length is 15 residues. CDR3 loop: CASSSGTSGYNEQFF. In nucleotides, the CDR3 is TGTGCCAGCAGCTCCGGGACTAGCGGATACAATGAGCAGTTCTTC.

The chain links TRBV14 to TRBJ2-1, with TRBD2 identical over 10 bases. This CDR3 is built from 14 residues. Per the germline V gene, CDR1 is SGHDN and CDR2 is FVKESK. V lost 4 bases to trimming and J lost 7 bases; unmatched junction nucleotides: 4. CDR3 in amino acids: CASSRLAGENEQFF. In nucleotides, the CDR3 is TGTGCCAGCAGCCGGCTAGCGGGGGAGAATGAGCAGTTCTTC.

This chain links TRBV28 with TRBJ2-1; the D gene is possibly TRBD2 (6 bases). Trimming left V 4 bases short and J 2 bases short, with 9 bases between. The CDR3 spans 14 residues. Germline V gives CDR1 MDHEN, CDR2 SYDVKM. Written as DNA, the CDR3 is TGTGCCAGCAGTTGGGGACTGGCCTACAATGAGCAGTTCTTC. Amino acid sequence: CASSWGLAYNEQFF.

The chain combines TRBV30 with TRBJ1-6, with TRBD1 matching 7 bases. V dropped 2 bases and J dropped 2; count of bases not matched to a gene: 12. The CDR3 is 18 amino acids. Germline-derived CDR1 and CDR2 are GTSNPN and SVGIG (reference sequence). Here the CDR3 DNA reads TGTGCCTGGAGTCACCCCACAGGGACAGAGGCCTATAATTCACCCCTCCACTTT. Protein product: CAWSHPTGTEAYNSPLHF.